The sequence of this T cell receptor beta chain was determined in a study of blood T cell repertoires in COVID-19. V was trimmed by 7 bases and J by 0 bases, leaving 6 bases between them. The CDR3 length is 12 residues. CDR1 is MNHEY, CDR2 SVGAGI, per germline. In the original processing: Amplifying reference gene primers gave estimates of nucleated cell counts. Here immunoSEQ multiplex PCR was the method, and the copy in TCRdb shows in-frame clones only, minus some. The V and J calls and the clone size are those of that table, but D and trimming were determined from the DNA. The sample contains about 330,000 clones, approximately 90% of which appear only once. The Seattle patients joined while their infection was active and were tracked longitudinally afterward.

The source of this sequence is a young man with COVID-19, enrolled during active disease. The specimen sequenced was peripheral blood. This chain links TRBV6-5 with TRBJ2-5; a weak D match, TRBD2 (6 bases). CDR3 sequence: CASTGDQETQYF. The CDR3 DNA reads TGTGCCAGCACGGGGGACCAAGAGACCCAGTACTTC.